The 15 T cell receptor beta chains below were found in one sample sequenced in a study of blood T cell repertoires in COVID-19. Libraries were prepared by immunoSEQ multiplex PCR; TCRdb keeps only in-frame clonotypes and omits some of them. The data hold 200,000 to 250,000 clones, with around 90% observed a single time. Sequences were obtained from peripheral blood. The source of these receptors is a woman under 30 who had recovered from COVID-19.

This clone appeared a few times. The chain employs TRBV6-4 and TRBJ2-3; 9 nucleotides line up with TRBD2. The CDR3 consists of 16 residues. Unmatched junction bases numbered 5, after V lost 2 bases and J lost 2 bases. CDR1 is MRHNA, CDR2 SNTAGT, per germline. CDR3 amino acids: CASSDGSSGATDTQYF. The CDR3 DNA reads TGTGCCAGCAGTGACGGGTCTAGCGGGGCCACAGATACGCAGTATTTT.

The chain links TRBV4-3 to TRBJ1-5; the D gene is possibly TRBD1 (5 bases). Germline assignment: CDR1 LGHNA and CDR2 YSLEER. Deletions cut 0 bases from V and 1 base from J, with 19 bases between. The CDR3 runs 19 residues. As DNA, the CDR3 is TGCGCCAGCAGCCAAGATTGGGTACAGGATGCTTTGAGCAATCAGCCCCAGCATTTT. This gives the protein CASSQDWVQDALSNQPQHF.

The chain employs TRBV28 and TRBJ1-3; D remains unclear. Germline V gene lookup returns CDR1 MDHEN and CDR2 SYDVKM. This CDR3 region has 15 residues. Trimming removed 7 bases at V and 4 bases at J, with 17 bases between. CDR3 nucleotides: TGTGCCAGCAAAACCCCTACCGGTTCAGGAAACACCATATATTTT. Its translation is CASKTPTGSGNTIYF.

This rearrangement joins TRBV4-2 to TRBJ2-3; 10 positions match TRBD2. CDR1 LGHNA and CDR2 YNFKEQ come from the germline V gene. The length of the CDR3 is 17 residues. V was clipped by 3 bases and J by 6 bases; unmatched bases: 12. The CDR3 loop reads CASSQGPASGRGDTQYF. The CDR3 DNA follows: TGTGCCAGCAGCCAGGGCCCGGCTAGCGGGAGAGGGGATACGCAGTATTTT.

V is TRBV7-2 and J is TRBJ1-2; a weak D match, TRBD1 (5 bases). Trimming removed 5 bases at V and 4 bases at J, with 14 bases between. CDR3 size: 14 residues. CDR1 is SGHTA, CDR2 FQGNSA, per germline. CDR3 sequence reads: CASSGTGTPYGYTF. CDR3 nucleotide sequence: TGTGCCAGCAGCGGGACGGGGACTCCCTATGGCTACACCTTC.

This rearrangement joins TRBV2 to TRBJ1-1, with D uncertain. Looked up from germline, CDR1 is SNHLY and CDR2 is FYNNEI. V shed 8 bases and J shed 6 bases, with 19 bases lying between them. This CDR3 spans 14 amino acids. The CDR3 spells CASLADSPTPEAFF. Here the CDR3 DNA reads TGTGCCAGCTTGGCGGACTCCCCGACCCCTGAAGCTTTCTTT.

This chain joins TRBV19 and TRBJ1-1, with D maybe TRBD1 (6 bases). CDR1 is LNHDA, CDR2 SQIVND, per germline (reference sequence). V was cut by 9 bases and J by 1 base, with 15 bases left in between. The CDR3 is 14 amino acids. The CDR3 bases are TGTGCCAGCCAAGAGGGCAGGGGGAACACTGAAGCTTTCTTT. This gives the protein CASQEGRGNTEAFF. The complete variable domain, with remaining parts taken from reference TRBV19 and TRBJ1-1, reads DGGITQSPKYLFRKEGQNVTLSCEQNLNHDAMYWYRQDPGQGLRLIYYSQIVNDFQKGDIAEGYSVSREKKESFPLTVTSAQKNPTAFYLCASQEGRGNTEAFFGQGTRLTVV.

The gene calls are TRBV5-1 and TRBJ2-1; 8 nucleotides line up with TRBD1. The V segment lost 3 bases and the J segment 0 bases; nucleotides outside the gene matches: 5. Germline assignment: CDR1 SGHRS and CDR2 YFSETQ. This CDR3 has 16 amino acids. The CDR3 reads CASSSRQGSSYNEQFF. The CDR3 DNA follows: TGCGCCAGCAGCTCCAGACAGGGGAGCTCCTACAATGAGCAGTTCTTC.

The chain recombines TRBV7-2 with TRBJ2-7; 9 bases align to TRBD1. V dropped 7 bases and J dropped 7; count of bases not matched to a gene: 17. CDR3 size: 16 residues. CDR1 and CDR2 (germline): SGHTA, FQGNSA. The CDR3 DNA reads as TGTGCCAGCAACGATCCACCGGGACAGGGACCCGGAGAGCAGTACTTC. It is translated as CASNDPPGQGPGEQYF.

The rearrangement links TRBV2 to TRBJ2-5, with D perhaps matching TRBD2 (6 bases). V was trimmed by 8 bases and J by 3 bases, leaving 16 bases between them. Germline lookup yields CDR1 SNHLY and CDR2 FYNNEI. CDR3 length: 14 residues. The CDR3 region is CASPPPGVEETQYF. The DNA for the CDR3 is TGTGCCAGCCCTCCCCCGGGGGTGGAAGAGACCCAGTACTTC.

V and J are TRBV7-9 and TRBJ2-5; 7 nucleotides line up with TRBD2. Germline CDR1 and CDR2: SEHNR and FQNEAQ (reference sequence). V trimming: 0 bases; J trimming: 2 bases; junction bases outside the gene matches: 6. The CDR3 length is 16 residues. CDR3 amino acids: CASSLAFASGQETQYF. DNA for the CDR3: TGTGCCAGCAGCTTAGCGTTCGCTAGCGGACAAGAGACCCAGTACTTC. Looking up the rest from reference TRBV7-9 and TRBJ2-5 gives the full variable domain: DTGVSQNPRHKITKRGQNVTFRCDPISEHNRLYWYRQTLGQGPEFLTYFQNEAQLEKSRLLSDRFSAERPKGSFSTLEIQRTEQGDSAMYLCASSLAFASGQETQYFGPGTRLLVL.

This chain joins TRBV9 and TRBJ2-1, with TRBD2 as a possible D gene (6 bases). Germline CDR1 is SGDLS and CDR2 is YYNGEE. CDR3 length: 17 residues. Trimming took 2 bases from V and 3 from J, leaving 18 bases between them. CDR3 residues: CASSVALAAGSYNEQFF. CDR3 nucleotide sequence: TGTGCCAGCAGCGTTGCCTTAGCCGCCGGGAGCTACAATGAGCAGTTCTTC.

The rearrangement joins TRBV9 to TRBJ2-2; 11 bases map to TRBD2. CDR1 is SGDLS and CDR2 is YYNGEE in the germline V gene. Unmatched junction bases numbered 15, after V lost 4 bases and J lost 7 bases. The CDR3 has 18 amino acids. CDR3 DNA sequence: TGTGCCAGCAGCCCCCGAATCGGGCTAGCGGGAGGTGGCGGGGAGCTGTTTTTT. As protein: CASSPRIGLAGGGGELFF.

This chain uses TRBV4-1 with TRBJ2-5, with D maybe TRBD1 (5 bases). CDR3 length equals 18 residues. Per germline, CDR1 MGHRA and CDR2 YSYEKL. The V gene lost 1 base and the J gene lost 2 bases, with 20 bases spanning the gap. The CDR3, as DNA: TGCGCCAGCAGCCAAGTCAGGGCGGTCCTTGACAATCAAGAGACCCAGTACTTC. It is translated as CASSQVRAVLDNQETQYF.

The chain uses TRBV4-1 and TRBJ1-3; D might be TRBD1 (6 bases). This CDR3 is built from 19 residues. V was cut by 1 base and J by 0 bases, with 19 bases left in between. Germline CDR1 and CDR2: MGHRA and YSYEKL. The DNA for the CDR3 is TGCGCCAGCAGCCAAGGCGGGGGCCCCATCCTCTCCTCTGGAAACACCATATATTTT. The encoded protein is CASSQGGGPILSSGNTIYF.